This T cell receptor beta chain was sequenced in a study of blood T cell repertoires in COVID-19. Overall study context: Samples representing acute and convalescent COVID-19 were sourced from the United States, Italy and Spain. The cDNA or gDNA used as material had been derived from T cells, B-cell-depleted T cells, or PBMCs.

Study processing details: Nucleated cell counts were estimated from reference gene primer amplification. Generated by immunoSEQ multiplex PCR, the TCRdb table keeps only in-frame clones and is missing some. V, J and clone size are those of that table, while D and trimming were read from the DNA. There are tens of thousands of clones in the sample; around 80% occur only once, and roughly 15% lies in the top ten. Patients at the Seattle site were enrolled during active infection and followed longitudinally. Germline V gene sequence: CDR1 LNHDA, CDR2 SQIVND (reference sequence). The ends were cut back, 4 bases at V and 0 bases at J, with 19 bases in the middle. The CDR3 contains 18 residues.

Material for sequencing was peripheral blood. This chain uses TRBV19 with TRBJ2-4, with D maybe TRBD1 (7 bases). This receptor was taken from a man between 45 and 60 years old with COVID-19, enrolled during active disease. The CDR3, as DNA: TGTGCCAGTAGTAATAGACAGGGACTGGATATAGCCAAAAACATTCAGTACTTC. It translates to CASSNRQGLDIAKNIQYF.